Listed below are T cell receptor beta chains from one sample, sequenced in a study of T cells in Graves' hyperthyroidism and ophthalmopathy. Each CDR3 protein is one row after TCRdb ran MiXCR on the multiplex PCR reads. Among under 400,000 distinct CDR3 sequences listed, 15% to 20% were seen once. The sequencing input was blood. The receptor source for this set is a woman between 40 and 50 years old with Graves' ophthalmopathy. CDR3s include the opening cysteine and the closing phenylalanine or tryptophan. The D gene is left open where the match is weak. Where a row states a size, it is once, few, many or the class of an expanded clone; other rows omit it.

many,TRBJ1-1,TRBV4-1,NA,CASSGREVPEAFF,TGCGCCAGCAGCGGACGTGAGGTTCCGGAAGCTTTCTTT
many,TRBJ2-7,TRBV5-1,NA,CASSLKSGSYEQYF,TGCGCCAGCAGCTTGAAATCCGGCTCCTACGAGCAGTACTTC
NA,TRBJ2-4,TRBV7-9,NA,CASSSSVAENIQYF,TGTGCCAGCAGCTCAAGCGTAGCCGAAAACATACAGTACTTC
few,TRBJ1-2,TRBV6-5,NA,CASSYRTASSSNYGYTF,TGTGCCAGCAGTTACAGGACGGCTTCTTCGTCTAACTATGGCTACACCTTC
many,TRBJ1-2,TRBV4-3,TRBD1,CASSQRQGAGFYGYTF,TGCGCCAGCAGCCAAAGACAGGGGGCTGGATTCTATGGCTACACCTTC
many,TRBJ2-5,TRBV5-1,TRBD2,CASSLDGTSIETQYF,TGCGCCAGCAGCTTGGATGGGACTAGTATTGAGACCCAGTACTTC
medium-sized,TRBJ1-1,TRBV12-3/TRBV12-4,NA,CASSFGGLRNTEAFF,TGTGCCAGCAGTTTCGGGGGTCTTCGGAACACTGAAGCTTTCTTT
NA,TRBJ1-1,TRBV6-1,NA,CASSEAGSATRDQPF,TGTGCCAGCAGTGAAGCAGGCAGCGCAACCCGGGATCAACCCTTT
many,TRBJ2-7,TRBV28,NA,CASLDPSSYEQYF,TGTGCCAGCCTGGACCCCAGCTCCTACGAGCAGTACTTC
NA,TRBJ1-1,TRBV28,NA,CASINPRGAFF,TGTGCCAGCATCAACCCGCGCGGAGCTTTCTTT
many,TRBJ2-4,TRBV28,TRBD1,CASSLWDRGIAKNIQYF,TGTGCCAGCAGTTTATGGGACAGGGGGATAGCCAAAAACATTCAGTACTTC
few,TRBJ1-2,TRBV10-3,NA,CAISWEKHYGYTF,TGTGCCATCAGTTGGGAGAAACACTATGGCTACACCTTC
many,TRBJ2-7,TRBV20-1,NA,CSAGGWYEQYF,TGCAGTGCGGGGGGCTGGTACGAGCAGTACTTC
many,TRBJ2-7,TRBV2,NA,CASSEAPTAAYEQYF,TGTGCCAGCAGTGAAGCGCCGACCGCCGCCTACGAGCAGTACTTC
many,TRBJ1-1,TRBV28,TRBD1,CASSLDRDLSTEAFF,TGTGCCAGCAGTTTAGACAGGGATCTTAGCACTGAAGCTTTCTTT
many,TRBJ1-1,TRBV2,NA,CASSYDRTTEAFF,TGTGCCAGCAGTTACGACAGGACCACTGAAGCTTTCTTT
NA,TRBJ1-1,TRBV6-2/TRBV6-3,NA,CASRTVNEAFF,TGTGCCAGTAGGACCGTAAATGAAGCTTTCTTT
NA,TRBJ1-2,TRBV6-1,NA,CASSEAGGDYGYTF,TGTGCCAGCAGTGAAGCGGGGGGGGACTATGGCTACACCTTC
many,TRBJ1-5,TRBV12-3/TRBV12-4,NA,CASSSSRTPNQPQHF,TGTGCCAGCAGTTCGTCACGGACCCCCAATCAGCCCCAGCATTTT
many,TRBJ2-7,TRBV6-5,TRBD1,CASSRAGTGGYEQYF,TGTGCCAGCAGTCGGGCCGGGACAGGGGGCTACGAGCAGTACTTC
many,TRBJ1-1,TRBV4-1,TRBD1,CASRQPGGPQTEAFF,TGCGCCAGCAGGCAACCAGGGGGCCCGCAGACTGAAGCTTTCTTT
many,TRBJ1-1,TRBV5-1,TRBD1,CASRSTGTENTEAFF,TGCGCCAGCAGATCGACCGGGACAGAGAACACTGAAGCTTTCTTT
many,TRBJ2-7,TRBV7-8,NA,CASSLALSGDEQYF,TGTGCCAGCAGCTTAGCCCTATCGGGAGACGAGCAGTACTTC
many,TRBJ2-7,TRBV12-3/TRBV12-4,TRBD2,CASSIGSGGTYEQYF,TGTGCCAGCAGCATAGGTAGCGGGGGAACCTACGAGCAGTACTTC
NA,TRBJ2-7,TRBV3-1,TRBD2,CASGPGLVYEQYF,TGTGCCAGCGGACCGGGACTAGTATACGAGCAGTACTTC
many,TRBJ2-2,TRBV6-2/TRBV6-3,NA,CASRTTGFSIFYTGELFF,TGTGCCAGCAGAACGACAGGTTTTTCGATCTTTTACACCGGGGAGCTGTTTTTT
many,TRBJ2-7,TRBV28,NA,CASSFGFQEQYF,TGTGCCAGCAGTTTTGGATTCCAGGAGCAGTACTTC
NA,TRBJ1-1,TRBV12-3/TRBV12-4,NA,CASSIQGPSTEAFF,TGTGCCAGCAGCATCCAGGGTCCGAGCACTGAAGCTTTCTTT
many,TRBJ2-7,TRBV11-3,TRBD2,CASSLKRDGLAGAFLRYF,TGTGCCAGCAGCTTAAAGCGGGATGGACTAGCGGGGGCCTTTCTAAGGTACTTC
NA,TRBJ2-2,TRBV19,TRBD1,CASSTRTGGAGELFF,TGTGCCAGTAGTACCCGGACAGGGGGAGCCGGGGAGCTGTTTTTT
many,TRBJ2-4,TRBV7-9,NA,CASSPFPQGMGAKNIQYF,TGTGCCAGCAGCCCCTTCCCACAGGGAATGGGAGCCAAAAACATTCAGTACTTC
NA,TRBJ2-5,TRBV3-1,NA,CASSPQAGAGGTQYF,TGTGCCAGCAGCCCTCAGGCCGGAGCAGGAGGGACCCAGTACTTC
many,TRBJ1-2,TRBV28,TRBD1,CASLPPGDSYGYTF,TGTGCCAGCTTACCCCCGGGGGACAGCTATGGCTACACCTTC
many,TRBJ1-5,TRBV6-2/TRBV6-3,NA,CASRVAGNDQPQHF,TGTGCCAGCAGGGTAGCAGGGAACGATCAGCCCCAGCATTTT
many,TRBJ2-7,TRBV28,NA,CASCAGFSYEQYF,TGTGCCAGCTGCGCCGGGTTCTCCTACGAGCAGTACTTC
NA,TRBJ2-7,TRBV30,NA,CAWSVTSHYEQYF,TGTGCCTGGAGTGTAACGAGCCACTACGAGCAGTACTTC
many,TRBJ1-2,TRBV10-3,NA,CAISESSGPSYGYTF,TGTGCCATCAGTGAGTCATCGGGGCCCAGCTATGGCTACACCTTC
many,TRBJ1-5,TRBV3-1,NA,CASSQEGGEDQPQHF,TGTGCCAGCAGCCAAGAGGGAGGGGAGGATCAGCCCCAGCATTTT
many,TRBJ2-2,TRBV4-3,NA,CASSSGMGNTGELFF,TGCGCCAGCAGCTCAGGGATGGGGAACACCGGGGAGCTGTTTTTT
NA,TRBJ2-2,TRBV13,TRBD1,CASSLGPLGQGIGELFF,TGTGCCAGCAGCTTAGGGCCCCTCGGACAGGGGATCGGGGAGCTGTTTTTT
many,TRBJ2-5,TRBV18,TRBD2,CASSLRRLAGETQYF,TGTGCCAGCTCACTAAGACGACTAGCGGGGGAGACCCAGTACTTC
NA,TRBJ2-7,TRBV24-1,NA,CATSDHPVSSEQYF,TGTGCCACCAGTGATCACCCCGTTTCTTCCGAGCAGTACTTC
NA,TRBJ2-2,TRBV30,NA,CAWSWTSNTGELFF,TGTGCCTGGAGTTGGACGTCGAACACCGGGGAGCTGTTTTTT
many,TRBJ1-1,TRBV30,NA,CAWSGGPGTEAFF,TGTGCCTGGAGTGGAGGGCCCGGCACTGAAGCTTTCTTT
many,TRBJ2-7,TRBV29-1,TRBD2,CSVRTSVYEQYF,TGCAGCGTCCGTACTAGCGTCTACGAGCAGTACTTC
once,TRBJ1-2,TRBV20-1,TRBD1,CSARVTGGYTF,TGCAGTGCTAGAGTGACAGGGGGCTACACCTTC
many,TRBJ2-2,TRBV12-5,NA,CASGPRKGWYTGELFF,TGTGCTAGTGGTCCCAGGAAGGGTTGGTACACCGGGGAGCTGTTTTTT
many,TRBJ1-1,TRBV6-1,TRBD1,CASSPGQGSNTEAFF,TGTGCCAGCAGTCCAGGACAGGGGTCGAACACTGAAGCTTTCTTT
many,TRBJ1-5,TRBV6-5,NA,CAAQTGVAAQPQHF,TGTGCCGCCCAAACGGGGGTTGCCGCTCAGCCCCAGCATTTT
many,TRBJ2-7,TRBV5-1,TRBD1,CASSLAGQGAVKPYEQYF,TGCGCCAGCAGCTTGGCCGGACAGGGGGCTGTGAAACCCTACGAGCAGTACTTC
many,TRBJ2-7,TRBV6-2/TRBV6-3,TRBD1,CASSRGRGNEQYF,TGTGCCAGCAGTAGGGGGCGAGGAAACGAGCAGTACTTC
many,TRBJ2-7,TRBV6-2/TRBV6-3,NA,CASSYGTRYEQYF,TGTGCCAGCAGTTACGGGACAAGATACGAGCAGTACTTC
NA,TRBJ2-5,TRBV6-1,NA,CASQRLNQETQYF,TGTGCCAGCCAAAGACTTAACCAAGAGACCCAGTACTTC
many,TRBJ1-1,TRBV20-1,TRBD1,CSARPPGGRTEAFF,TGCAGTGCTAGACCCCCAGGGGGAAGGACTGAAGCTTTCTTT
NA,TRBJ1-3,TRBV6-1,NA,CASSTTGNSGNTIYF,TGTGCCAGCAGTACCACAGGGAACTCTGGAAACACCATATATTTT
many,TRBJ1-2,TRBV14,NA,CASSQDVGPISSGYTF,TGTGCCAGCAGCCAAGATGTGGGGCCGATTTCGTCGGGCTACACCTTC